The sequence of this T cell receptor beta chain was determined in a study of cytomegalovirus exposure and HLA in healthy donors. On the study more broadly: Inside one of the first data releases sat roughly 80 million unique TCRs taken from HLA-typed donors. Study-level points and caveats: Through in vitro validation, three CMV-associated chains were shown to be specific for CMV antigens. Among TCR beta chains, those listed as cytomegalovirus-associated numbered 164.

Use of 60 Vbeta and 13 Jbeta primers characterized the PCR. Sequenced by immunoSEQ multiplex PCR; TCRdb stores in-frame clones only, minus some. The sample has 90,000 to 150,000 clones; 77% are singletons. This CDR3 comprises 15 residues. Germline V CDR1 and CDR2: SGDLS, YYNGEE. With V trimmed by 3 bases and J by 2 bases, 3 bases remained unmatched. To note about this clone: What it binds is not known.

The clonotype originates from a man younger than 35 in good health and CMV-seropositive. The sample was PBMCs. V usage is TRBV9 and J usage is TRBJ2-3; 10 nucleotides agree with TRBD2. CDR3 nucleotides: TGTGCCAGCAGCGATAGCGGGAGGACCACAGATACGCAGTATTTT. Its translation: CASSDSGRTTDTQYF.